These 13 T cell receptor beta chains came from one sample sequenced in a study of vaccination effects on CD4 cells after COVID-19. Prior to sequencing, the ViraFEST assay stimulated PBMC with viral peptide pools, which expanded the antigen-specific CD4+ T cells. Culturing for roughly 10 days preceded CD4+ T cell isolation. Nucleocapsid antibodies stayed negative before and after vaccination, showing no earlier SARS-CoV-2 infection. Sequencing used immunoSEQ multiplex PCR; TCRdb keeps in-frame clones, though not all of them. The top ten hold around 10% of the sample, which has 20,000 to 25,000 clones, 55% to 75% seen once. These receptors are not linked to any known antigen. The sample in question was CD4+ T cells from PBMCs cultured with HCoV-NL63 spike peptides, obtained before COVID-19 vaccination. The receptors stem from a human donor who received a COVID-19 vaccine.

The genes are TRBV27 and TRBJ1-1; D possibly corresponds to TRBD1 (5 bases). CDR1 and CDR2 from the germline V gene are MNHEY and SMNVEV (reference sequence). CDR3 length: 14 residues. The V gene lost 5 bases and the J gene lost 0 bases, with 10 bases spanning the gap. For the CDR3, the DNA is TGTGCCAGCAGTCCCCGGACACTGAACACTGAAGCTTTCTTT. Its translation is CASSPRTLNTEAFF.

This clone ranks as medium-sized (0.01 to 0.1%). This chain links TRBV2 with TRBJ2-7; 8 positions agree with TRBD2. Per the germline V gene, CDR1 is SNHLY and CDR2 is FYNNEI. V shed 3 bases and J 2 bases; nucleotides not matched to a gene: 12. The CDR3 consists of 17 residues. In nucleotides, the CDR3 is TGTGCCAGCAGTGATACGGGCACTAGCGGTCTGACCTACGAGCAGTACTTC. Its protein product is CASSDTGTSGLTYEQYF. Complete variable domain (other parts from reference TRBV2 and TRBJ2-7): EPEVTQTPSHQVTQMGQEVILRCVPISNHLYFYWYRQILGQKVEFLVSFYNNEISEKSEIFDDQFSVERPDGSNFTLKIRSTKLEDSAMYFCASSDTGTSGLTYEQYFGPGTRLTVT.

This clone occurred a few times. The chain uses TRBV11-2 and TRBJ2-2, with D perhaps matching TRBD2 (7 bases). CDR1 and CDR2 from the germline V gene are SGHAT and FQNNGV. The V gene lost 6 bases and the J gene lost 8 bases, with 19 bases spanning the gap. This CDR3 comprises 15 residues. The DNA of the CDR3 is TGTGCCAGCAGGGCTCCGGGGGGCGCATCTGGGGAGCTGTTTTTT. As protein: CASRAPGGASGELFF.

The CDR3 spells CASSLAVAGVSTDTQYF. CDR3 in DNA: TGCGCCAGCAGCTTGGCGGTAGCGGGAGTGAGCACAGATACGCAGTATTTT. The chain is built from TRBV5-1 and TRBJ2-3; 9 bases map to TRBD2. The CDR3 consists of 17 residues. Looked up from germline, CDR1 is SGHRS and CDR2 is YFSETQ. The J segment lost 0 bases and the V segment lost 0 bases, leaving 5 bases of the junction unmatched.

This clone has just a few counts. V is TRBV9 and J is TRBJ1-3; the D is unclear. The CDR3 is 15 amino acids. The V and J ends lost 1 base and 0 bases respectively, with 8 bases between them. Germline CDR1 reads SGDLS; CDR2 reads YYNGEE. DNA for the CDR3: TGTGCCAGCAGCGTAAGGTCAGGCTCTGGAAACACCATATATTTT. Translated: CASSVRSGSGNTIYF.

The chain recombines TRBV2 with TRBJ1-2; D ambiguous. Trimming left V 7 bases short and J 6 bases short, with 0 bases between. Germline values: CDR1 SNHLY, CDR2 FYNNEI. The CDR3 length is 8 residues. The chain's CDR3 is CASNGYTF. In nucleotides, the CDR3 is TGTGCCAGCAATGGCTACACCTTC.

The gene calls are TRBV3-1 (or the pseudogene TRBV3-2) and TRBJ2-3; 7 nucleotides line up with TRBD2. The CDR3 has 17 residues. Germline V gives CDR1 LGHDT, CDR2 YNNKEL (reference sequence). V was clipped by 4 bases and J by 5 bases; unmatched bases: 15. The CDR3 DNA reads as TGTGCCAGCAGCCCGCAAGGGTGGGAGGGCCTGGGAGATACGCAGTATTTT. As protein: CASSPQGWEGLGDTQYF.

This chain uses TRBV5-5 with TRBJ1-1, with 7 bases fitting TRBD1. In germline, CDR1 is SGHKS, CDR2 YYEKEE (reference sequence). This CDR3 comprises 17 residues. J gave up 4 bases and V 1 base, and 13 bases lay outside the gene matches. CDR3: CASSLWAGGDPSTEAFF. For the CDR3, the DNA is TGTGCCAGCAGCTTGTGGGCAGGGGGGGACCCGAGCACTGAAGCTTTCTTT.

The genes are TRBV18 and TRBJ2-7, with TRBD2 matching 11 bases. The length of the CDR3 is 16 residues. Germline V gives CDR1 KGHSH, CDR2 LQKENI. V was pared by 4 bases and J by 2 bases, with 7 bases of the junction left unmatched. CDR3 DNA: TGTGCCAGCTCACTAGTAACGGGACTAGCGGCCTACGAGCAGTACTTC. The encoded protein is CASSLVTGLAAYEQYF.

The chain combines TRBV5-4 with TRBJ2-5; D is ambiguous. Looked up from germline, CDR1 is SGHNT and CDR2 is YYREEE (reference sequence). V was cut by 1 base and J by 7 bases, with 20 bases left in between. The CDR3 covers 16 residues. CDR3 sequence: CASSLSWRSGPGTQYF. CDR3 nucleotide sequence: TGTGCCAGCAGCTTGTCGTGGCGTTCAGGCCCGGGGACCCAGTACTTC.

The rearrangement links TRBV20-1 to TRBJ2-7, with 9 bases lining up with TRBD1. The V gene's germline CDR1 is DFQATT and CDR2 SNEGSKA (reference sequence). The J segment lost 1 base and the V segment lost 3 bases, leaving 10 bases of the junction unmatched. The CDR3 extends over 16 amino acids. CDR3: CSASTLGQGMSYEQYF. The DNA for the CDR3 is TGCAGTGCTAGTACCCTAGGACAGGGGATGTCCTACGAGCAGTACTTC.

CDR3 DNA: TGTGCCAGTAGTCCGGGGGGGTTGAGGCCCCAGCATTTT. Protein sequence: CASSPGGLRPQHF. This chain connects TRBV19 to TRBJ1-5; tentative D call: TRBD1 (5 bases). The V gene lost 5 bases and the J gene lost 9 bases, with 14 bases spanning the gap. CDR3 length equals 13 residues. Germline CDR1 reads LNHDA; CDR2 reads SQIVND (reference sequence).

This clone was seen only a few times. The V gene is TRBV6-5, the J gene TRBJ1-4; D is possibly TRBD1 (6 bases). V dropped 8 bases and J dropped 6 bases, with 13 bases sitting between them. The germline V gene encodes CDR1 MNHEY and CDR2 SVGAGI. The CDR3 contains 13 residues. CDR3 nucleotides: TGTGCCAGCGGAGACGGGGGCCATGAAAAACTGTTTTTT. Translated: CASGDGGHEKLFF.